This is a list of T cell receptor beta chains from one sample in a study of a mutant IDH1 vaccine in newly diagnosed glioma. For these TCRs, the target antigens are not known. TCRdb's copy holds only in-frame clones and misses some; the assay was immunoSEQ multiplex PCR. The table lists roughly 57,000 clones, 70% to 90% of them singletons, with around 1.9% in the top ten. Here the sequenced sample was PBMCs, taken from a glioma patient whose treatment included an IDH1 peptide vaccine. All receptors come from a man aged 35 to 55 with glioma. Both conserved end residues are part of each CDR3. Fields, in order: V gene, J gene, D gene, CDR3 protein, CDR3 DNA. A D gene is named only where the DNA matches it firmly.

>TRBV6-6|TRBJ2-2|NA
CASSSGRTNTGELFF
TGTGCCAGCAGTTCCGGGCGGACGAACACCGGGGAGCTGTTTTTT
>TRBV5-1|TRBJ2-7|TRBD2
CASSMGLATYEQYF
TGCGCCAGCAGCATGGGACTAGCGACGTACGAGCAGTACTTC
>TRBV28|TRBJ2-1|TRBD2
CASSARLAGEFRRLNEQFF
TGTGCCAGCAGTGCCCGACTAGCGGGAGAGTTTAGGCGCCTCAATGAGCAGTTCTTC
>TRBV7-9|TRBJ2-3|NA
CASSLGSGSTDTQYF
TGTGCCAGCAGCTTAGGATCCGGGAGCACAGATACGCAGTATTTT
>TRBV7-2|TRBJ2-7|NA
CASSFTYEQYF
TGTGCCAGCAGCTTTACCTACGAGCAGTACTTC
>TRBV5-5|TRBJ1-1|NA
CASSLEGMNTEAFF
TGTGCCAGCAGCTTGGAGGGGATGAACACTGAAGCTTTCTTT
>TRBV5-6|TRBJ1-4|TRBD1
CASSRRQGAANEKLFF
TGTGCCAGCAGCCGGAGACAGGGGGCGGCTAATGAAAAACTGTTTTTT
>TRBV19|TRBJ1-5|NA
CASSRDVYSNQPQHF
TGTGCCAGTAGTAGGGACGTCTATAGCAATCAGCCCCAGCATTTT
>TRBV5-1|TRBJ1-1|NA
CASSLQRAGSNTEAFF
TGCGCCAGCAGCTTGCAAAGGGCCGGGAGTAACACTGAAGCTTTCTTT
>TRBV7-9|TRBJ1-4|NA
CASSSGVLNEKLFF
TGTGCCAGCAGCTCAGGGGTCCTTAATGAAAAACTGTTTTTT
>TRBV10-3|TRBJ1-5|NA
CAISEGGQAYNQPQHF
TGTGCCATCAGTGAAGGGGGGCAGGCCTATAATCAGCCCCAGCATTTT
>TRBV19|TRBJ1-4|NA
CASSIGGRAEKLFF
TGTGCCAGTAGTATCGGGGGGCGCGCTGAAAAACTGTTTTTT
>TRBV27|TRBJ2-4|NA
CASSPWAKNIQYF
TGTGCCAGCAGCCCGTGGGCCAAAAACATTCAGTACTTC